This T cell receptor beta chain was observed in a study of T cell repertoires in cytomegalovirus infection. Study-level information: From public TCR beta signatures came an indication of both CMV infection and matching HLA type.

TCRdb ran MiXCR on the reads and lists one entry per CDR3 protein. This table holds 250,000 to 300,000 distinct CDR3 sequences, 20% to 25% found once. Study results and limitations: Pooled public TCR beta family frequency picked out CMV carriers with the relevant HLA. HLA-C-restricted TCR beta clonotypes specific for CMV led the ex vivo response.

The CDR3 extends over 15 amino acids. V dropped 6 bases and J dropped 1; count of bases not matched to a gene: 5. This clonotype was picked up a small number of times. Its target is not known. The source material was cultured PBMCs, sampled from culture after CMV antigen stimulation. This sequence joins TRBV12-3 or TRBV12-4 and TRBJ2-5; TRBD1 aligns across 10 bases. This TCR came from a human donor in good health (CMV status not recorded). Some clones in this sample may be carry-over from other donors' samples. The CDR3 DNA follows: TGTGCCAGCAGCCCCGGACAGGGGGGCCAAGAGACCCAGTACTTC. It codes for CASSPGQGGQETQYF.